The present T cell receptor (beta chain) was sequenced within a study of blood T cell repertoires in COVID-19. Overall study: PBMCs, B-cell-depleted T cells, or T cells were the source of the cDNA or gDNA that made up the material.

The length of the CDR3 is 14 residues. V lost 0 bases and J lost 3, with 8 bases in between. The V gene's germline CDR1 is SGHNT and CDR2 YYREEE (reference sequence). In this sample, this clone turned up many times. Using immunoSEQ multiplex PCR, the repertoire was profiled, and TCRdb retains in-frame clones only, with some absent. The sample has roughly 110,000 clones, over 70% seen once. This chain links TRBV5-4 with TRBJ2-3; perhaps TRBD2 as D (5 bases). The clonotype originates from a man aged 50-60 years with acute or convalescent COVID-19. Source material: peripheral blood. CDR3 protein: CASSLERVTDTQYF. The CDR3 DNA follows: TGTGCCAGCAGCTTGGAGAGGGTTACAGATACGCAGTATTTT.